This T cell receptor (beta chain) was documented in a study of early T cells in non-severe SARS-CoV-2 infection. The V segment lost 6 bases and the J segment 3 bases; nucleotides outside the gene matches: 6. Germline loops: CDR1 MNHNY, CDR2 SVGAGI (reference sequence). CDR3 size: 14 residues. A single record per CDR3 protein comes from TCRdb applying MiXCR to the 5' RACE reads. The sample records some 60,000 distinct CDR3 sequences, roughly 10% being singletons. This clonotype has just a few counts. Sequencing input: whole blood. The origin of this receptor is an adult who was a healthcare worker with PCR-confirmed SARS-CoV-2 infection or an uninfected control (not recorded which). The chain employs TRBV6-6 and TRBJ2-7; 9 nucleotides agree with TRBD1. The CDR3 coding sequence is TGTGCCAGCAGGCGACCGGGACAGGGCTACGAGCAGTACTTC. Translation gives CASRRPGQGYEQYF.